The following is a T cell receptor (beta chain) sequence with its context. Its target is not known. The data originate from a study of type 1 regulatory T cells. A single record per CDR3 protein comes from TCRdb applying MiXCR to the reads. This sample has 68,000 or so distinct CDR3 sequences, with around 49% found just once. V shed 2 bases and J shed 5 bases, with 24 bases lying between them. CDR1 MNHEY and CDR2 SVGEGT come from the germline V gene. The CDR3 runs to 18 residues. The source of this sequence is a human donor in good health. Sample: cultured non-Tr1 T cells, either the whole culture or a sorted T cell fraction (not recorded which). V usage is TRBV6-2 or TRBV6-3 and J usage is TRBJ2-5; the D gene is possibly TRBD1 (5 bases). The CDR3 DNA sequence: TGTGCCAGCAGTTACGTGTTCGGCAGGGAAGGTGCCGTTGAGACCCAGTACTTC. Its translation is CASSYVFGREGAVETQYF.